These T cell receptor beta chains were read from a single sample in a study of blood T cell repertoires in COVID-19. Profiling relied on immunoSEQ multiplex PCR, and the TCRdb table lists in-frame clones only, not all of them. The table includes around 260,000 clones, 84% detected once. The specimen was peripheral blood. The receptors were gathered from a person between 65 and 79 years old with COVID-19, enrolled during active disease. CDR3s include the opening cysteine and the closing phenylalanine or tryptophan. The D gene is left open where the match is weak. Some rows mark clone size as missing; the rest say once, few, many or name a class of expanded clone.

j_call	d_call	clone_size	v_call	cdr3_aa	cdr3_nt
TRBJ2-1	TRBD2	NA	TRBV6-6	CASSFFSGSSYNEQFF	TGTGCCAGCAGTTTTTTTAGCGGGAGCTCCTACAATGAGCAGTTCTTC
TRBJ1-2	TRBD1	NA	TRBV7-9	CASSLGVTGYGYTF	TGTGCCAGCAGCTTAGGTGTGACAGGGTATGGCTACACCTTC
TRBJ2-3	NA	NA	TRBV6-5	CASSYSGPRTTDTQYF	TGTGCCAGCAGTTACAGCGGGCCCCGCACCACAGATACGCAGTATTTT
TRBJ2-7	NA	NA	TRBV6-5	CASGLGQLYEQYF	TGTGCCAGCGGGTTGGGACAACTCTACGAGCAGTACTTC
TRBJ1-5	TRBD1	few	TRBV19	CASSIATGVGSNQPQHF	TGTGCCAGTAGTATAGCCACAGGGGTTGGCAGCAATCAGCCCCAGCATTTT
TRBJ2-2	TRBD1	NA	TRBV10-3	CAMTGANTGELFF	TGTGCCATGACAGGGGCGAACACCGGGGAGCTGTTTTTT
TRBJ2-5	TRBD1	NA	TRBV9	CASSAADRGRRETQYF	TGTGCCAGCAGCGCGGCGGACAGGGGGCGTAGGGAGACCCAGTACTTC
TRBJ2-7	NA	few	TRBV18	CASSPPGLDYEQYF	TGTGCCAGCTCACCACCGGGACTCGACTACGAGCAGTACTTC
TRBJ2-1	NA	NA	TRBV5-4	CASSRLDNEQFF	TGTGCCAGCAGCCGCCTAGACAATGAGCAGTTCTTC
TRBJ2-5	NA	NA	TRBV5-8	CASSLAVRTAPGAQYF	TGTGCCAGCAGCTTGGCCGTTAGGACAGCCCCAGGGGCCCAGTACTTC
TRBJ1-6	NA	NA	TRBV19	CASSTYRDSPLHF	TGTGCCAGTAGTACCTACAGGGATTCACCCCTCCACTTT
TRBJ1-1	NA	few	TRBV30	CAWSVRGGTEAFF	TGTGCCTGGAGTGTACGAGGAGGAACTGAAGCTTTCTTT
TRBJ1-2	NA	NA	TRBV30	CAWAQGYGYTF	TGTGCCTGGGCACAGGGTTATGGCTACACCTTC
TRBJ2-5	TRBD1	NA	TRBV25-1	CASSEYRTGEETQYF	TGTGCCAGCAGTGAATATCGGACAGGGGAAGAGACCCAGTACTTC
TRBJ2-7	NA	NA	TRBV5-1	CASSWQGSAYEQYF	TGCGCCAGCAGTTGGCAGGGATCCGCCTACGAGCAGTACTTC
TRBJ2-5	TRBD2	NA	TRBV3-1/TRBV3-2	CASSRRSGGRETQYF	TGTGCCAGCAGCCGCAGATCGGGAGGTCGGGAGACCCAGTACTTC
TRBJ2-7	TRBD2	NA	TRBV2	CASSPRGGGSYEQYF	TGTGCCAGCAGTCCCCGGGGGGGAGGCTCCTACGAGCAGTACTTC